This is a list of T cell receptor beta chains from one sample in a study of Ad26.COV2.S vaccination and SARS-CoV-2 variants. The table came from immunoSEQ multiplex PCR; TCRdb's copy has only in-frame clones and leaves some out. The sample carries around 300,000 clones, 88% recorded once. The source material was peripheral blood, sampled in a trial of Ad26.COV2.S vaccine versus placebo. The receptors were sampled from a person aged 18 to 65 who received the Ad26.COV2.S COVID-19 vaccine or a placebo. Each CDR3 is given with its conserved first and last residue. The order of the fields is clone size, V gene, J gene, D gene, CDR3 DNA, CDR3 protein. The D gene is left open where the match is weak. Clone size appears in some rows only: once, few, many, or a class for an expanded clone.

clone size: -; V gene: TRBV9; J gene: TRBJ1-2; D gene: TRBD1; CDR3 DNA: TGTGCCAGCAGCGTAGTGGAGGGGGCCTATGGCTACACCTTC; CDR3 protein: CASSVVEGAYGYTF
clone size: -; V gene: TRBV11-2; J gene: TRBJ1-6; D gene: -; CDR3 DNA: TGTGCCAGCAGCTTAGGCCAGACTCGTACACCCCTCCACTTT; CDR3 protein: CASSLGQTRTPLHF
clone size: -; V gene: TRBV7-2; J gene: TRBJ1-4; D gene: -; CDR3 DNA: TGTGCCAGCAGCTTAGACAGGACTGAAAAACTGTTTTTT; CDR3 protein: CASSLDRTEKLFF
clone size: -; V gene: TRBV7-2; J gene: TRBJ2-3; D gene: -; CDR3 DNA: TGTGCCAGCAGCCCGGGACCACAATCCCCGGGGGATACGCAGTATTTT; CDR3 protein: CASSPGPQSPGDTQYF
clone size: -; V gene: TRBV7-2; J gene: TRBJ2-1; D gene: TRBD2; CDR3 DNA: TGTGCCAGCAGCCTTTCTGGCGGGAGGAATGAGCAGTTCTTC; CDR3 protein: CASSLSGGRNEQFF
clone size: -; V gene: TRBV7-9; J gene: TRBJ2-1; D gene: -; CDR3 DNA: TGTGCCAGCAGCTTAGTGGCCACCGAGCAGTTCTTC; CDR3 protein: CASSLVATEQFF
clone size: -; V gene: TRBV10-3; J gene: TRBJ1-2; D gene: -; CDR3 DNA: TGTGCCATCAGTGAGTACAGCGACTATGGCTACACCTTC; CDR3 protein: CAISEYSDYGYTF
clone size: -; V gene: TRBV4-3; J gene: TRBJ1-5; D gene: -; CDR3 DNA: TGCGCCAGCAGCCAAAGCGTGGGGAATCAGCCCCAGCATTTT; CDR3 protein: CASSQSVGNQPQHF
clone size: -; V gene: TRBV30; J gene: TRBJ1-2; D gene: -; CDR3 DNA: TGTGCCTGGGATGAGGGGGGATACTATGGCTACACCTTC; CDR3 protein: CAWDEGGYYGYTF
clone size: -; V gene: TRBV4-2; J gene: TRBJ2-2; D gene: -; CDR3 DNA: TGTGCCAGCAGCCAAGACCCGGTACTAGCGAACACCGGGGAGCTGTTTTTT; CDR3 protein: CASSQDPVLANTGELFF
clone size: once; V gene: TRBV4-3; J gene: TRBJ2-3; D gene: -; CDR3 DNA: TGCGCCAGCAGCCAAGATCGCGATCCACGGCGGGATAGGGATACGCAGTATTTT; CDR3 protein: CASSQDRDPRRDRDTQYF
clone size: -; V gene: TRBV15; J gene: TRBJ2-3; D gene: -; CDR3 DNA: TGTGCCACCAGCAGACCCGGCACAGATACGCAGTATTTT; CDR3 protein: CATSRPGTDTQYF
clone size: -; V gene: TRBV5-6; J gene: TRBJ2-3; D gene: TRBD1; CDR3 DNA: TGTGCCAGCAGTACAGGGGACGCTCCCCCGGGCACAGATACGCAGTATTTT; CDR3 protein: CASSTGDAPPGTDTQYF
clone size: -; V gene: TRBV7-8; J gene: TRBJ2-5; D gene: -; CDR3 DNA: TGTGCCAGCAGTCCCTTAGGGGCCGGCAGATCCGTGGAGACCCAGTACTTC; CDR3 protein: CASSPLGAGRSVETQYF
clone size: once; V gene: TRBV9; J gene: TRBJ2-1; D gene: TRBD2; CDR3 DNA: TGTGCCAGCTCTCAGACTAGCGGGAGGGATGAGCAGTTCTTC; CDR3 protein: CASSQTSGRDEQFF
clone size: -; V gene: TRBV27; J gene: TRBJ2-2; D gene: TRBD2; CDR3 DNA: TGTGCCAGCAGTTTGGGACTAATTACCGGGGAGCTGTTTTTT; CDR3 protein: CASSLGLITGELFF
clone size: few; V gene: TRBV9; J gene: TRBJ2-7; D gene: -; CDR3 DNA: TGTGCCAGCAGCGTAGAGCCTAGCCGGACCTACGAGCAGTACTTC; CDR3 protein: CASSVEPSRTYEQYF
clone size: once; V gene: TRBV7-2; J gene: TRBJ1-1; D gene: -; CDR3 DNA: TGTGCCAGCAGTACCTCGGCGAGGGGAAACACTGAAGCTTTCTTT; CDR3 protein: CASSTSARGNTEAFF
clone size: once; V gene: TRBV27; J gene: TRBJ2-1; D gene: TRBD1; CDR3 DNA: TGTGCCAGCAGACTTTACCCGGGACAGGGAAGAAATGAGCAGTTCTTC; CDR3 protein: CASRLYPGQGRNEQFF
clone size: -; V gene: TRBV28; J gene: TRBJ1-5; D gene: TRBD1; CDR3 DNA: TGTGCCAGCAGAACAGGGGTTCAGCCCCAGCATTTT; CDR3 protein: CASRTGVQPQHF
clone size: -; V gene: TRBV2; J gene: TRBJ1-5; D gene: -; CDR3 DNA: TGTGCCAGCAGCTCCACTTATAGCAATCAGCCCCAGCATTTT; CDR3 protein: CASSSTYSNQPQHF
clone size: -; V gene: TRBV19; J gene: TRBJ1-2; D gene: -; CDR3 DNA: TGTGCCAGTAGTACGGGACCGAACGTAAACTATGGCTACACCTTC; CDR3 protein: CASSTGPNVNYGYTF
clone size: few; V gene: TRBV7-6; J gene: TRBJ2-7; D gene: TRBD2; CDR3 DNA: TGTGCCAGCAGCCCCCTGACTAGCGGGTCATGGGGTACCTACGAGCAGTACTTC; CDR3 protein: CASSPLTSGSWGTYEQYF
clone size: -; V gene: TRBV6-2/TRBV6-3; J gene: TRBJ1-5; D gene: TRBD1; CDR3 DNA: TGTGCCAGCAGTTCCATGGGGACAGGTCCGGGGCAGCCCCAGCATTTT; CDR3 protein: CASSSMGTGPGQPQHF
clone size: -; V gene: TRBV10-3; J gene: TRBJ2-7; D gene: -; CDR3 DNA: TGTGCCATCAGTGGGTCGGGGGGCGGTTACGAGCAGTACTTC; CDR3 protein: CAISGSGGGYEQYF
clone size: -; V gene: TRBV10-3; J gene: TRBJ2-2; D gene: -; CDR3 DNA: TGTGCCATCAGTGACAGGGTGAGAGGCACCGGGGAGCTGTTTTTT; CDR3 protein: CAISDRVRGTGELFF
clone size: -; V gene: TRBV27; J gene: TRBJ2-5; D gene: TRBD1; CDR3 DNA: TGTGCCAGCAGTCAATCGACAGGGTATGGGGAGACCCAGTACTTC; CDR3 protein: CASSQSTGYGETQYF
clone size: -; V gene: TRBV5-6; J gene: TRBJ1-2; D gene: TRBD1; CDR3 DNA: TGTGCCAGCAGCTTGCAGGGGGCGGAGTATGGCTACACCTTC; CDR3 protein: CASSLQGAEYGYTF
clone size: -; V gene: TRBV6-2/TRBV6-3; J gene: TRBJ2-1; D gene: -; CDR3 DNA: TGTGCCAGCAGTTCCCCCGGAATCCTTTCCTACAATGAGCAGTTCTTC; CDR3 protein: CASSSPGILSYNEQFF
clone size: -; V gene: TRBV2; J gene: TRBJ1-4; D gene: -; CDR3 DNA: TGTGCCAGCAGTGTCCGGGCAGGGTTTAATGAAAAACTGTTTTTT; CDR3 protein: CASSVRAGFNEKLFF
clone size: -; V gene: TRBV28; J gene: TRBJ2-7; D gene: TRBD2; CDR3 DNA: TGTGCCAGCAGTTTCGGGGGGTCCAGCTCCTACGAGCAGTACTTC; CDR3 protein: CASSFGGSSSYEQYF
clone size: once; V gene: TRBV18; J gene: TRBJ1-1; D gene: -; CDR3 DNA: TGTGCCAGCTCACAACAGAGTAACACTGAAGCTTTCTTT; CDR3 protein: CASSQQSNTEAFF
clone size: -; V gene: TRBV9; J gene: TRBJ1-6; D gene: -; CDR3 DNA: TGTGCCAGCAGCGTATCGGACGGCTATTCACCCCTCCACTTT; CDR3 protein: CASSVSDGYSPLHF
clone size: -; V gene: TRBV10-3; J gene: TRBJ1-4; D gene: -; CDR3 DNA: TGTGCCATCAGTGAGTCCCCTGACGAAAAACTGTTTTTT; CDR3 protein: CAISESPDEKLFF
clone size: -; V gene: TRBV27; J gene: TRBJ2-1; D gene: -; CDR3 DNA: TGTGCCAGCAGTTTAGAAAGGACAAAAGAGGATGAGCAGTTCTTC; CDR3 protein: CASSLERTKEDEQFF
clone size: few; V gene: TRBV18; J gene: TRBJ1-1; D gene: -; CDR3 DNA: TGTGCCAGCTCACCCCGACAGGAAAACACTGAAGCTTTCTTT; CDR3 protein: CASSPRQENTEAFF
clone size: -; V gene: TRBV27; J gene: TRBJ2-2; D gene: -; CDR3 DNA: TGTGCCAGCAGTCCCCGCAGGGGCGGGGAGCTGTTTTTT; CDR3 protein: CASSPRRGGELFF
clone size: -; V gene: TRBV18; J gene: TRBJ1-1; D gene: -; CDR3 DNA: TGTGCCAGCTCACCAGGGACCACTGAAGCTTTCTTT; CDR3 protein: CASSPGTTEAFF
clone size: once; V gene: TRBV7-3; J gene: TRBJ2-5; D gene: -; CDR3 DNA: TGTGCCAGCAGCCTAGCCTGGGCCCTCGGGGAGACCCAGTACTTC; CDR3 protein: CASSLAWALGETQYF
clone size: -; V gene: TRBV7-7; J gene: TRBJ2-5; D gene: TRBD2; CDR3 DNA: TGTGCTAGCAGCTTAGGGACTAGCGGGGAGACCCAGTACTTC; CDR3 protein: CASSLGTSGETQYF
clone size: -; V gene: TRBV6-5; J gene: TRBJ2-7; D gene: -; CDR3 DNA: TGTGCCAGCAGTTACGGAGACAGTCTCTCCTACGAGCAGTACTTC; CDR3 protein: CASSYGDSLSYEQYF
clone size: -; V gene: TRBV6-5; J gene: TRBJ2-5; D gene: -; CDR3 DNA: TGTGCCACCTCACGTGGCCCCCGGCCGGAGACCCAGTACTTC; CDR3 protein: CATSRGPRPETQYF
clone size: -; V gene: TRBV7-9; J gene: TRBJ1-1; D gene: -; CDR3 DNA: TGTGCCAGCAGCCCCGGACGATCAGAGAACACTGAAGCTTTCTTT; CDR3 protein: CASSPGRSENTEAFF
clone size: -; V gene: TRBV18; J gene: TRBJ2-7; D gene: TRBD2; CDR3 DNA: TGTGCCAGCTCACCAGGGACTAGCGGGACTACCTACGAGCAGTACTTC; CDR3 protein: CASSPGTSGTTYEQYF
clone size: once; V gene: TRBV28; J gene: TRBJ1-2; D gene: -; CDR3 DNA: TGTGCCAGCAGCTCGCGTGCTAACTATGGCTACACCTTC; CDR3 protein: CASSSRANYGYTF
clone size: once; V gene: TRBV9; J gene: TRBJ1-1; D gene: -; CDR3 DNA: TGTGCCAGCAGCCCACAAAAACCGGGGAGGGCTTTCTTT; CDR3 protein: CASSPQKPGRAFF
clone size: -; V gene: TRBV9; J gene: TRBJ2-3; D gene: -; CDR3 DNA: TGTGCCAGCAGCCCCAGTCCCGCCGTCACAGATACGCAGTATTTT; CDR3 protein: CASSPSPAVTDTQYF
clone size: -; V gene: TRBV6-6; J gene: TRBJ1-6; D gene: TRBD1; CDR3 DNA: TGTGCCAGCAGTTATGGACAGGGAGGCTATAATTCACCCCTCCACTTT; CDR3 protein: CASSYGQGGYNSPLHF
clone size: few; V gene: TRBV7-2; J gene: TRBJ2-3; D gene: TRBD2; CDR3 DNA: TGTGCCAGCAGCTCCCGGGGAGCGGGAGTCTTAGATACGCAGTATTTT; CDR3 protein: CASSSRGAGVLDTQYF
clone size: -; V gene: TRBV30; J gene: TRBJ1-5; D gene: -; CDR3 DNA: TGTGCCTGGAGGGCCGGGCCGGACAATCAGCCCCAGCATTTT; CDR3 protein: CAWRAGPDNQPQHF
clone size: -; V gene: TRBV5-1; J gene: TRBJ2-3; D gene: -; CDR3 DNA: TGCGCCAGCAGCTTGGATAGTGAGGACCCTAGCACAGATACGCAGTATTTT; CDR3 protein: CASSLDSEDPSTDTQYF
clone size: -; V gene: TRBV7-8; J gene: TRBJ2-7; D gene: -; CDR3 DNA: TGTGCCAGCAGCCTACGGACAGACTACGAGCAGTACTTC; CDR3 protein: CASSLRTDYEQYF
clone size: -; V gene: TRBV7-8; J gene: TRBJ1-5; D gene: -; CDR3 DNA: TGTGCCAGCAGCTCAGCGAGCGGGGATCAGCCCCAGCATTTT; CDR3 protein: CASSSASGDQPQHF
clone size: -; V gene: TRBV19; J gene: TRBJ1-2; D gene: -; CDR3 DNA: TGTGCCAGTAGAGCACCGGGACAAACTAACTATGGCTACACCTTC; CDR3 protein: CASRAPGQTNYGYTF
clone size: -; V gene: TRBV19; J gene: TRBJ2-1; D gene: -; CDR3 DNA: TGTGCCAGTAGTTTTCTCGGGTCCCAGGGTTCTAACAATGAGCAGTTCTTC; CDR3 protein: CASSFLGSQGSNNEQFF
clone size: -; V gene: TRBV7-3; J gene: TRBJ2-1; D gene: -; CDR3 DNA: TGTGCCAGCAGCCTTGACCCGTACGTAGACCCAGAACTCAATGAGCAGTTCTTC; CDR3 protein: CASSLDPYVDPELNEQFF
clone size: -; V gene: TRBV7-2; J gene: TRBJ1-4; D gene: -; CDR3 DNA: TGTGCCAGCAGCCAAAGGCCGGGGAGAAAACTGTTTTTT; CDR3 protein: CASSQRPGRKLFF
clone size: once; V gene: TRBV12-3/TRBV12-4; J gene: TRBJ2-2; D gene: -; CDR3 DNA: TGTGCCAGCAGGTCCGGGGGCACCGGGGAGCTGTTTTTT; CDR3 protein: CASRSGGTGELFF
clone size: -; V gene: TRBV5-4; J gene: TRBJ1-2; D gene: -; CDR3 DNA: TGTGCCAGCAGCTTACGTCCGGGCGGCTACACCTTC; CDR3 protein: CASSLRPGGYTF
clone size: -; V gene: TRBV5-4; J gene: TRBJ2-3; D gene: TRBD1; CDR3 DNA: TGTGCCAGCAGCATCACAGGGGATAGGACAGATACGCAGTATTTT; CDR3 protein: CASSITGDRTDTQYF